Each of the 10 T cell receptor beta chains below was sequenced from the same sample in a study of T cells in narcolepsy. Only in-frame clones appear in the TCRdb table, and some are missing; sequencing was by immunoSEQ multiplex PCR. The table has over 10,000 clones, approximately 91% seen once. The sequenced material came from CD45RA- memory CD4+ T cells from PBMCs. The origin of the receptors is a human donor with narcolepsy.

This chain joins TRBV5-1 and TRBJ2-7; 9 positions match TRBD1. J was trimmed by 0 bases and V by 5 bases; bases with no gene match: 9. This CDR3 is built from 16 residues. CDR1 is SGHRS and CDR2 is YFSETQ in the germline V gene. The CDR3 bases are TGCGCCAGCAGAAGAACTCGGACAGGGGACTCCTACGAGCAGTACTTC. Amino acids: CASRRTRTGDSYEQYF.

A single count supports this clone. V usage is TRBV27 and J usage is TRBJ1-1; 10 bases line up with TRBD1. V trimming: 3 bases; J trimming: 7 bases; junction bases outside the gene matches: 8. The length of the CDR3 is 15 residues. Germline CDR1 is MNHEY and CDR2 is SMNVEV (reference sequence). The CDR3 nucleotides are TGTGCCAGCAGTTTTTATGGGACAGGGGAGGATGAAGCTTTCTTT. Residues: CASSFYGTGEDEAFF.

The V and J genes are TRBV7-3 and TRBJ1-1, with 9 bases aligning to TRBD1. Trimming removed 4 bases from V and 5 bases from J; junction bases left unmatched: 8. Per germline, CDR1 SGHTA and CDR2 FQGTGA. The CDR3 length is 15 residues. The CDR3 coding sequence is TGTGCCAGCAGCTCACAGGGGGCTGGAGAAACTGAAGCTTTCTTT. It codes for CASSSQGAGETEAFF.

CDR3 region: CAWSPGRTEAFF. CDR3 DNA: TGTGCCTGGAGCCCAGGGAGGACTGAAGCTTTCTTT. The genes are TRBV30 and TRBJ1-1; D is possibly TRBD1 (5 bases). V lost 3 bases and J lost 5, with 10 bases in between. The germline V gene encodes CDR1 GTSNPN and CDR2 SVGIG (reference sequence). CDR3 length: 12 residues.

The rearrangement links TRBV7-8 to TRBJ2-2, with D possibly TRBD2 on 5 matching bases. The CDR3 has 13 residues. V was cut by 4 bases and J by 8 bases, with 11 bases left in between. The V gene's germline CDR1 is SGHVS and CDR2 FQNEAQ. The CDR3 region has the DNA TGTGCCAGCAGCTGGGTGGGAGTGGGGGAGCTGTTTTTT. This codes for CASSWVGVGELFF.

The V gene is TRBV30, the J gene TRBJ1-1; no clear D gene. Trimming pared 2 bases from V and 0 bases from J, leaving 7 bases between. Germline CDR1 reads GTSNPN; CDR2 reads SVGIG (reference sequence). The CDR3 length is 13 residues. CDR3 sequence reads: CAWSLGVNTEAFF. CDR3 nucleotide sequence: TGTGCCTGGAGTTTAGGAGTGAACACTGAAGCTTTCTTT.

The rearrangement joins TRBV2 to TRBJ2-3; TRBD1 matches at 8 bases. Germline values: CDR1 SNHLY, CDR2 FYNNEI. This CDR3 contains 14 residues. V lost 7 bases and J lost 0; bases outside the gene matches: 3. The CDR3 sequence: CASKPGGSTDTQYF. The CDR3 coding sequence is TGTGCCAGCAAACCAGGGGGCAGCACAGATACGCAGTATTTT. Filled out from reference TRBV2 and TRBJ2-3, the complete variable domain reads EPEVTQTPSHQVTQMGQEVILRCVPISNHLYFYWYRQILGQKVEFLVSFYNNEISEKSEIFDDQFSVERPDGSNFTLKIRSTKLEDSAMYFCASKPGGSTDTQYFGPGTRLTVL.

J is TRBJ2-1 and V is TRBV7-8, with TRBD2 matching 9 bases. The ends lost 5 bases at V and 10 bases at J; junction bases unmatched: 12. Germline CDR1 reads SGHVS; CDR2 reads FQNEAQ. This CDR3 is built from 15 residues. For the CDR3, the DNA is TGTGCCAGCAGCCTTTGGGGCCAGCGGGAGGAAGAGCAGTTCTTC. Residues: CASSLWGQREEEQFF.

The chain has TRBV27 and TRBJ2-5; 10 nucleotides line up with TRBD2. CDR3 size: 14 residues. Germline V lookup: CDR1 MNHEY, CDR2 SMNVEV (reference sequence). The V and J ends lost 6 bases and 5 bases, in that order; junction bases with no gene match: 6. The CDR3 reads CASSPAGGRETQYF. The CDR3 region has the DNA TGTGCCAGCAGCCCAGCGGGGGGGAGGGAGACCCAGTACTTC.

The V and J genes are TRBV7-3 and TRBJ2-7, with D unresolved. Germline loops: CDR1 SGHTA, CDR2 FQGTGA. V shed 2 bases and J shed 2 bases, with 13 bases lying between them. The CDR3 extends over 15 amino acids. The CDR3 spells CASSLDGGLAYEQYF. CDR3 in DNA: TGTGCCAGCAGCTTAGATGGTGGCCTAGCCTACGAGCAGTACTTC.